This record concerns one T cell receptor beta chain sequence. Antigen unknown. This entry is derived from a study of CD8+ T cells in alopecia areata. Extraction of RNA preceded its reverse transcription into cDNA, which served as the sequencing template. Using immunoSEQ multiplex PCR, the repertoire was profiled, and TCRdb retains in-frame clones only, with some absent. The profile covers some 160,000 clones, with more than 55% appearing a single time and about 38% taken by the ten largest. This CDR3 contains 11 residues. CDR1 is SQVTM and CDR2 is ANQGSEA in the germline V gene. With 5 bases removed from V and 6 bases from J, the gap between germline ends came to 8 bases. Findings and caveats of the study: Among the cells sequenced in scalp samples are also the resident alphabeta T cells of normal skin. Elevated clonality characterized lesional scalp relative to normal scalp, particularly in alopecia totalis/universalis. Researchers reported that TCR sharing among patients proved less clear than in mice, possibly HLA-linked.

V is TRBV29-1 and J is TRBJ2-1; D ambiguous. The sample consisted of CD8+ T cells sorted from blood. The source of this sequence is a human donor in good health. CDR3 in DNA: TGCAGCGTTCCGGTCTCCAATGAGCAGTTCTTC. Translated, it gives CSVPVSNEQFF.